The T cell receptor beta chain under discussion was sequenced for a study of T cell repertoires in cytomegalovirus infection. This clonotype was found many times. What it binds is not known. Germline V gene lookup returns CDR1 SGHTA and CDR2 FQGNSA. The trim removed 1 base at V and 7 bases at J, leaving 8 bases unmatched. The CDR3 covers 17 residues. TCRdb reprocessed the reads via MiXCR and lists one record per CDR3 protein. This sample has just over 450,000 distinct CDR3 sequences, with more than 40% found just once. This TCR was recovered from a human donor in good health (CMV status not recorded). Some clones in this sample may be carry-over from other donors' samples. V gene TRBV7-2 combines with J gene TRBJ2-2; TRBD2 matches at 11 bases. This specimen was cultured PBMCs, taken from culture after CMV antigen stimulation. CDR3 sequence: CASSLGPMGLAVGELFF. In DNA form, the CDR3 reads TGTGCCAGCAGCTTAGGACCGATGGGACTAGCGGTCGGGGAGCTGTTTTTT.